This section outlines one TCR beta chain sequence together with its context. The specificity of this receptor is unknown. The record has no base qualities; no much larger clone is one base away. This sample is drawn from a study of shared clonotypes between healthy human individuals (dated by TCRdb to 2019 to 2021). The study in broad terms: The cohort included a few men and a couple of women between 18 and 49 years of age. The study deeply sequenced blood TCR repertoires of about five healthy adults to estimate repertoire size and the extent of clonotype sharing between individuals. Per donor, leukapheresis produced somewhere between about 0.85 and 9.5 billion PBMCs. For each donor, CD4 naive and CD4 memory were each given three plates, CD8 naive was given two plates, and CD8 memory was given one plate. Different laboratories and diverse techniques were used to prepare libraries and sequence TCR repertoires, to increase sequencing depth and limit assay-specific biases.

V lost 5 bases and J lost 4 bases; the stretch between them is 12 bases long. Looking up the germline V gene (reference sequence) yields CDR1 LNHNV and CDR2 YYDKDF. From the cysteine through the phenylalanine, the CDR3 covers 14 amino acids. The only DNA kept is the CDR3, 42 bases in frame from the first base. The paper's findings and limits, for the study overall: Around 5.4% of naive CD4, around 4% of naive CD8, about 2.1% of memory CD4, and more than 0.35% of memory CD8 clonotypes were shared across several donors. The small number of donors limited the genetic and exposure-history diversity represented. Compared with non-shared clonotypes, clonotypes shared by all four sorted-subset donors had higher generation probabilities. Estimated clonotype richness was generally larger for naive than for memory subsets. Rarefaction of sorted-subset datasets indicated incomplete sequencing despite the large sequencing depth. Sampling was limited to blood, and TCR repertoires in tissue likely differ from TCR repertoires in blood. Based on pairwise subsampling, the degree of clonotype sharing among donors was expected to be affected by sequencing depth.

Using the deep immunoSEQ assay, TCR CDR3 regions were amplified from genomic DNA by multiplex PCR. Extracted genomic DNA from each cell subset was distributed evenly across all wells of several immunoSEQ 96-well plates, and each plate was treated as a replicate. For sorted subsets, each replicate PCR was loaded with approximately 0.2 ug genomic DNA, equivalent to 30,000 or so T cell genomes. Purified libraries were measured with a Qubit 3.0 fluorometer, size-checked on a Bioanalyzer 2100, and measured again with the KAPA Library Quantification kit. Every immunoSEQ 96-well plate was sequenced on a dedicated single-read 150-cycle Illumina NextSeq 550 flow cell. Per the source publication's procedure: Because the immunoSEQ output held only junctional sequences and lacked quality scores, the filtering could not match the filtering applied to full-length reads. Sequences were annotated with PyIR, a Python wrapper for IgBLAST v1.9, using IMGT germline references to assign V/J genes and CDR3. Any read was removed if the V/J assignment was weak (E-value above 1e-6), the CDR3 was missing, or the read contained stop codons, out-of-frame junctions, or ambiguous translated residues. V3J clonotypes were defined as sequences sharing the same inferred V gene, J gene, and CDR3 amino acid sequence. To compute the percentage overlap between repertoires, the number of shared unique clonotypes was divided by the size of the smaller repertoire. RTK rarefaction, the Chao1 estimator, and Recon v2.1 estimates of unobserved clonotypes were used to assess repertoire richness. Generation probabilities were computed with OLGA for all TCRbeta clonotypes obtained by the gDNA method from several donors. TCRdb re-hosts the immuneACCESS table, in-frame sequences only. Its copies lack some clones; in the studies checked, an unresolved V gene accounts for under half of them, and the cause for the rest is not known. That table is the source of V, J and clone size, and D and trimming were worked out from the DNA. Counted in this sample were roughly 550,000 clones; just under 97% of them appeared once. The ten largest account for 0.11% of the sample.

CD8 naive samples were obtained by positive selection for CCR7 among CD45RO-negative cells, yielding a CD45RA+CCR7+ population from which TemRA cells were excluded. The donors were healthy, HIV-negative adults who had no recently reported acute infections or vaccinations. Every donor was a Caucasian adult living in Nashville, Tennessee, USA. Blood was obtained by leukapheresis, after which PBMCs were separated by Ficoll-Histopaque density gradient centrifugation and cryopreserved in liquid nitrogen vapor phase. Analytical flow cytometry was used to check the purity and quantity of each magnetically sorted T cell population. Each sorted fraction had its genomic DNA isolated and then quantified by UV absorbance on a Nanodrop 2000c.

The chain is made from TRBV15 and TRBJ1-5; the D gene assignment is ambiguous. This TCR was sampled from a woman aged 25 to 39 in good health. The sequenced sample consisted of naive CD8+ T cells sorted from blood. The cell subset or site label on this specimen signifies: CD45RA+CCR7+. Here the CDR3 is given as CATSGEVGNQPQHF. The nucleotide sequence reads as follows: TGTGCCACCAGCGGGGAGGTCGGTAATCAGCCCCAGCATTTT.